This T cell receptor (beta chain) derives from a study of cytomegalovirus exposure and HLA in healthy donors. Primers included in the PCR were 60 Vbeta and 13 Jbeta primers. Original processing methods: There were about 80 million unique TCR beta chains by a later count, and approximately 12 million of them were shared. Assay used: immunoSEQ multiplex PCR; TCRdb lists only in-frame clones, some missing. That table supplies the V and J calls and clone size; D and trimming were determined from the DNA. In the table there are under 250,000 clones, over 80% of which are singletons. Trimming shortened V by 4 bases and J by 2 bases, and 8 bases separated the two germline ends. This CDR3 region has 13 residues. CDR1 and CDR2 from the germline V gene are MNHNS and SASEGT. This clone was counted between two and nine times.

Material for sequencing was PBMCs. The sequence was collected from a boy between 2 and 10 years old in good health and CMV-seronegative. This chain links TRBV6-1 with TRBJ1-1, with D hard to call. For the CDR3, the DNA is TGTGCCAGCAGTGTACAGAGTAACACTGAAGCTTTCTTT. Encoded protein: CASSVQSNTEAFF.